This T cell receptor (beta chain) was captured by sequencing in a study of blood T cell repertoires in COVID-19. Study information: Acute and convalescent COVID-19 specimens originated in the United States, Italy and Spain.

The method was immunoSEQ multiplex PCR; TCRdb's version includes in-frame clones alone and lacks a portion of them. The repertoire holds 330,000 or so clones, with 87% as singletons. The germline V gene has CDR1 SGHTA and CDR2 FQGNSA. The CDR3 loop spans 15 amino acids. Between the trimmed V and J ends, which lost 5 bases and 6 bases, there was a span of 19 bases. This sequence originates from a man aged 25 to 45 with COVID-19, enrolled during active disease. The sequenced material came from peripheral blood. The chain employs TRBV7-2 and TRBJ1-2; a weak D match, TRBD1 (5 bases). The CDR3 reads CASSPTRGGEDGYTF. DNA of the CDR3: TGTGCCAGCAGCCCAACTCGTGGAGGGGAGGATGGCTACACCTTC.